This T cell receptor (beta chain) was profiled in a study of graft-versus-host responses after intestinal transplantation. Generated by immunoSEQ multiplex PCR, the TCRdb table keeps only in-frame clones and is missing some. The data show 35,000 to 45,000 clones, over 90% seen once. This receptor was identified in a human patient who received an intestinal transplant, so some T cells may come from the graft donor. This material consisted of PBMCs, taken 700 to 850 days after intestinal transplantation.

Here the CDR3 reads CASSSTGLLNTEAFF. For the CDR3, the DNA is TGTGCCAGCAGCTCAACAGGGTTGCTGAACACTGAAGCTTTCTTT. The chain has TRBV5-4 and TRBJ1-1, with a tentative D call TRBD1 (6 bases). V lost 3 bases and J 0 bases, leaving 12 bases between the germline ends. This CDR3 region has 15 residues. CDR1 and CDR2 from the germline V gene are SGHNT and YYREEE (reference sequence).